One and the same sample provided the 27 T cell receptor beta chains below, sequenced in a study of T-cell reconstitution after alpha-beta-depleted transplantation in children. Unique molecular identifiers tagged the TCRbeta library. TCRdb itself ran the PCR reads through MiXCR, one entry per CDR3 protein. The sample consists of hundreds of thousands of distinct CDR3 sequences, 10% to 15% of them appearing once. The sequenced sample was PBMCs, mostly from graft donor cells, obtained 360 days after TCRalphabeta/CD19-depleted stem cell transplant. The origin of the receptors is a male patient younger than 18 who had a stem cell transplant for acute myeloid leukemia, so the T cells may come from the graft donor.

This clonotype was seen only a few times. CDR3 sequence: CSASPDSLLGQPQHF. The CDR3 bases are TGCAGTGCTAGTCCCGACAGCTTACTCGGTCAGCCCCAGCATTTT. The chain links TRBV20-1 to TRBJ1-5; weak D call: TRBD1 (5 bases). Looked up from germline, CDR1 is DFQATT and CDR2 is SNEGSKA (reference sequence). Deletions cut 3 bases from V and 6 bases from J, with 18 bases between. The CDR3 runs 15 residues.

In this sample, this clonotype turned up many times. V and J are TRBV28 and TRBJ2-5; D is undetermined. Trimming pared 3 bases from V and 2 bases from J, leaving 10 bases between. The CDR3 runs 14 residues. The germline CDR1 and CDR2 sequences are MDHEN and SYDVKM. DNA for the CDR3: TGTGCCAGCAGTTTCACCGGGCATCAAGAGACCCAGTACTTC. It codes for CASSFTGHQETQYF.

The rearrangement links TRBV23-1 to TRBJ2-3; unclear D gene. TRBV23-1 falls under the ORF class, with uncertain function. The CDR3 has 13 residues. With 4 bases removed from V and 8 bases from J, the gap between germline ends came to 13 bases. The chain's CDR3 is CASSPRLDCTQYF. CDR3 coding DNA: TGCGCCAGCAGTCCCCGTCTCGACTGTACGCAGTATTTT.

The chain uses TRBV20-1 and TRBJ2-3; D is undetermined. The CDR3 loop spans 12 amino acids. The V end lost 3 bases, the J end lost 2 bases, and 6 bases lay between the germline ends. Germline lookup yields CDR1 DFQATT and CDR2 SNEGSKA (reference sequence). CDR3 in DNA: TGCAGTGCTAGCTTAGCCACAGATACGCAGTATTTT. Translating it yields CSASLATDTQYF.

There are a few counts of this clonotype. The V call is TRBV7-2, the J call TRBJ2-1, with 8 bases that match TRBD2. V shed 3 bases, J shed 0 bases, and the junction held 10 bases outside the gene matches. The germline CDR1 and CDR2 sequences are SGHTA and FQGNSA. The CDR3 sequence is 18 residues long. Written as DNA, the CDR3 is TGTGCCAGCAGCTTGAGGGCTAGCGGGCTGAGCTCCTACAATGAGCAGTTCTTC. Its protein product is CASSLRASGLSSYNEQFF.

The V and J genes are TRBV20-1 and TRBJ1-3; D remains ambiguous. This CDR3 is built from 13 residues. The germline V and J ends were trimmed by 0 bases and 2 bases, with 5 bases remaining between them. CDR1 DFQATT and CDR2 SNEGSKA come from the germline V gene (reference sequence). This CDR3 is CSARDVTGNTIYF. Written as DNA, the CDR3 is TGCAGTGCTAGAGATGTTACTGGAAACACCATATATTTT.

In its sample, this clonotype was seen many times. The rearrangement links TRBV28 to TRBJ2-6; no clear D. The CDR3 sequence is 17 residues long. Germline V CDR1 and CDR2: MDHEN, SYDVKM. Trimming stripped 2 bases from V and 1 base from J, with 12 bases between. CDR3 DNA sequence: TGTGCCAGCAGTTTACTCGGACCAAGGTCTGGGGCCAACGTCCTGACTTTC. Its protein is CASSLLGPRSGANVLTF.

CDR3 nucleotides: TGTGCCAGCAGCCCCCGGACTAGCGGGGAAAGCACAGATACGCAGTATTTT. Amino acid sequence: CASSPRTSGESTDTQYF. The V and J genes are TRBV11-3 and TRBJ2-3; TRBD2 agrees at 12 bases. This CDR3 has 17 residues. Germline CDR1 SGHNT, CDR2 YENEEA. V lost 5 bases and J lost 0; bases outside the gene matches: 6.

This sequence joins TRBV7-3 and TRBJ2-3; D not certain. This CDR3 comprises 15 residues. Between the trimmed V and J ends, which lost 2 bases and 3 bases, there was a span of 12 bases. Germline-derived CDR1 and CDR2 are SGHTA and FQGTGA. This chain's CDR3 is CASSLESYRTDTQYF. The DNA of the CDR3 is TGTGCCAGCAGCTTAGAGAGTTATAGGACAGATACGCAGTATTTT.

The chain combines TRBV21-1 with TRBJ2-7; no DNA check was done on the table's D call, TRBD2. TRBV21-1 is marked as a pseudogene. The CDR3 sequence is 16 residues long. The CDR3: CASSKRGLAGEGEQYF. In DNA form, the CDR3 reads TGTGCCAGCAGCAAAAGGGGACTAGCGGGGGAAGGCGAGCAGTACTTC.

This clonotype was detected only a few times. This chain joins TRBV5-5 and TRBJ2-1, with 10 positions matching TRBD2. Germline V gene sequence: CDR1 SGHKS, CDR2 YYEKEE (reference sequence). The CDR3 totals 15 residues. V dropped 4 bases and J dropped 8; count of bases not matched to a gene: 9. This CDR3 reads CASSPASGSMYEQFF. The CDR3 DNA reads TGTGCCAGCAGCCCCGCTAGCGGGAGTATGTATGAGCAGTTCTTC.

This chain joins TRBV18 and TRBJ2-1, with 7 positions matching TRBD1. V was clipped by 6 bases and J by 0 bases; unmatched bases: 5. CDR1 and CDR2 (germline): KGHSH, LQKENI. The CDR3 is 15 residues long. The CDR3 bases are TGTGCCAGCTCCCTGGGGGACAGCTCCTACAATGAGCAGTTCTTC. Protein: CASSLGDSSYNEQFF. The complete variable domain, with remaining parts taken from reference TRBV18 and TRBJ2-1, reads NAGVMQNPRHLVRRRGQEARLRCSPMKGHSHVYWYRQLPEEGLKFMVYLQKENIIDESGMPKERFSAEFPKEGPSILRIQQVVRGDSAAYFCASSLGDSSYNEQFFGPGTRLTVL.

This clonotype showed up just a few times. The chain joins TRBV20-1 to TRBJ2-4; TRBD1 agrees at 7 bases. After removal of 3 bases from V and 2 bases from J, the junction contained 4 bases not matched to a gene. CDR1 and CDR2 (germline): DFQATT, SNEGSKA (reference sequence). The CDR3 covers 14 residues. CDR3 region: CSASDRAPKNIQYF. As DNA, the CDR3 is TGCAGTGCTAGTGACAGGGCCCCCAAAAACATTCAGTACTTC.

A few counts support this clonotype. The CDR3 loop reads CASSKPGSGANVLTF. CDR3 bases: TGTGCCAGCAGCAAACCAGGGTCAGGGGCCAACGTCCTGACTTTC. The V gene is TRBV6-1, the J gene TRBJ2-6, with D possibly matching TRBD1 (5 bases). This CDR3 is built from 15 residues. V was trimmed by 6 bases and J by 4 bases, leaving 13 bases between them. From germline, CDR1 is MNHNS and CDR2 SASEGT.

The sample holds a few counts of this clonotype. The CDR3 nucleotides read TGCGCCAGCAGCCAAACTATCACCAGGTTTTACGAGCAGTACTTC. The encoded protein is CASSQTITRFYEQYF. This chain connects TRBV4-3 to TRBJ2-7; D is unresolved. Looked up from germline, CDR1 is LGHNA and CDR2 is YSLEER. Trimming stripped 2 bases from V and 4 bases from J, with 15 bases between. The CDR3 is made up of 15 amino acids.

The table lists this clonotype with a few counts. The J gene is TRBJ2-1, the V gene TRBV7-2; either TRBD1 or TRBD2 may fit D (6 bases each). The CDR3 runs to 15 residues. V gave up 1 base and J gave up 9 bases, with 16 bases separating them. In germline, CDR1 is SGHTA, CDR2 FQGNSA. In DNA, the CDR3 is TGTGCCAGCAGCTTAGACTTAGGGGGAGGCCTTGAGCAGTTCTTC. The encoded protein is CASSLDLGGGLEQFF.

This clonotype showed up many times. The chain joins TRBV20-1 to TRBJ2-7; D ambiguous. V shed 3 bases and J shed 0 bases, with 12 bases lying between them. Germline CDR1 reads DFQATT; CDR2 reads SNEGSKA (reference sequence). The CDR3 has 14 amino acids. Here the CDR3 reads CSASWHSYSYEQYF. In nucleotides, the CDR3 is TGCAGTGCTAGTTGGCATTCGTACTCCTACGAGCAGTACTTC.

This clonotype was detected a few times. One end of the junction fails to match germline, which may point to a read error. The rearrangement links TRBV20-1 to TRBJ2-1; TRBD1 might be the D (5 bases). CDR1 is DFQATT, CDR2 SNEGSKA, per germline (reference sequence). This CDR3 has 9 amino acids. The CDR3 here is CSARTAMEF. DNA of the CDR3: TGCAGTGCTAGGACAGCAATGGAGTTC.

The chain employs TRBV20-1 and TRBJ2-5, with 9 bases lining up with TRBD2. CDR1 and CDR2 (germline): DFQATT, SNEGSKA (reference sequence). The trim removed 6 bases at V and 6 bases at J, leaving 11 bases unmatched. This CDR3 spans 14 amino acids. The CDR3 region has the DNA TGCAGTGCCGTAGCCGGGACTAGCTTGCAGACCCAGTACTTC. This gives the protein CSAVAGTSLQTQYF.

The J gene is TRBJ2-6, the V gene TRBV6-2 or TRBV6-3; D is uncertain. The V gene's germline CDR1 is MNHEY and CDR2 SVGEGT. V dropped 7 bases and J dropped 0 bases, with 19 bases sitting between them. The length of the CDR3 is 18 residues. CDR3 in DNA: TGTGCCAGCACCTCTTTCGAGCGTATGAGCTCTGGGGCCAACGTCCTGACTTTC. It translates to CASTSFERMSSGANVLTF.

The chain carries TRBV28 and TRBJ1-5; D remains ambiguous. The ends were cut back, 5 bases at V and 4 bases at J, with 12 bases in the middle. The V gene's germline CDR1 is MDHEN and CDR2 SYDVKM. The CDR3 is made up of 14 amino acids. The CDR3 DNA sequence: TGTGCCAGCAGTGTGACCCCGAGTAATCAGCCCCAGCATTTT. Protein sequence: CASSVTPSNQPQHF.

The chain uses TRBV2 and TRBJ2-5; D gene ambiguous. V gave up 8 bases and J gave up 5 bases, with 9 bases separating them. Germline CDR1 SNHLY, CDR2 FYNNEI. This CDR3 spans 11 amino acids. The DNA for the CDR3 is TGTGCCAGCCGGGCCGGGGAGACCCAGTACTTC. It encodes CASRAGETQYF.

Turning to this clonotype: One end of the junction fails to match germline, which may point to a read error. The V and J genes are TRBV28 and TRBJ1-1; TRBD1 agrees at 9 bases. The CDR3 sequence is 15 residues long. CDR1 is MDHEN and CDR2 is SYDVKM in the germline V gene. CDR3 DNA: TGTGCCGGCAGTTTAGGGGACAGGGAGAGGACTGAAGCTTTCTTT. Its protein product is CAGSLGDRERTEAFF.

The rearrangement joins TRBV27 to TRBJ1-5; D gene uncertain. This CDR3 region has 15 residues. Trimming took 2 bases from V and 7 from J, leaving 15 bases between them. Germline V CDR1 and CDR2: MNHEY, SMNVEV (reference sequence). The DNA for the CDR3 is TGTGCCAGCAGTTTAGGGCCCGCGGGGAGACAGCCCCAGCATTTT. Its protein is CASSLGPAGRQPQHF.

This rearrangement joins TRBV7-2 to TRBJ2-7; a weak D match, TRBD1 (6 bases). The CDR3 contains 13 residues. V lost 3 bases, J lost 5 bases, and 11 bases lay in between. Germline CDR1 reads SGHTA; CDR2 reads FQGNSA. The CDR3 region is CASSLGRGNEQYF. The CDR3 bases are TGTGCCAGCAGCTTGGGAAGGGGGAACGAGCAGTACTTC.

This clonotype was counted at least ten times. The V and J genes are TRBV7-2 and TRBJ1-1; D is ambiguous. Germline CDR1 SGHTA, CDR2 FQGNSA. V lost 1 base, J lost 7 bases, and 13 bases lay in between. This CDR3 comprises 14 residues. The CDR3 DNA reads TGTGCCAGCAGCTTAGTTTGGTCGGGAGATGAAGCTTTCTTT. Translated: CASSLVWSGDEAFF.

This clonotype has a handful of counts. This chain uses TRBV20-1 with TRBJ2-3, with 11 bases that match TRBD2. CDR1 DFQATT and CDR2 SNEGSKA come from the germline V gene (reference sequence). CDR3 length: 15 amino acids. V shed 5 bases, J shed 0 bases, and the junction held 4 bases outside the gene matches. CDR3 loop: CSAPRTSGSTDTQYF. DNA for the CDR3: TGCAGTGCTCCTAGGACTAGCGGGAGCACAGATACGCAGTATTTT.